A single sample is the source of the 8 T cell receptor beta chains below, sequenced in a study of blood T cell repertoires in COVID-19. Libraries were prepared by immunoSEQ multiplex PCR; TCRdb keeps only in-frame clonotypes and omits some of them. Counted here are fewer than 350,000 clones, 80% to 95% occurring once; the ten biggest clones make up under 7%. The specimen sequenced was peripheral blood. The receptors were gathered from a woman younger than 45 with COVID-19, enrolled during active disease.

For the CDR3, the DNA is TGCAGCGTTGAAGATCGTGGCTTCACAGATACGCAGTATTTT. Amino acids: CSVEDRGFTDTQYF. The chain joins TRBV29-1 to TRBJ2-3; D not certain. The V end was cut by 0 bases, the J end by 2 bases, with 9 bases between. The CDR3 covers 14 residues. The germline CDR1 and CDR2 sequences are SQVTM and ANQGSEA.

The chain carries TRBV19 and TRBJ1-2, with TRBD1 identical over 11 bases. After removal of 6 bases from V and 4 bases from J, the junction contained 4 bases not matched to a gene. Per the germline V gene, CDR1 is LNHDA and CDR2 is SQIVND (reference sequence). This CDR3 comprises 14 residues. The CDR3 sequence: CASRPGQGGYGYTF. The DNA for the CDR3 is TGTGCCAGTAGGCCGGGACAGGGGGGCTATGGCTACACCTTC.

This clone was detected only once. J is TRBJ2-7 and V is TRBV5-1; 8 bases are shared with TRBD1. V was clipped by 4 bases and J by 2 bases; unmatched bases: 8. This CDR3 has 15 amino acids. Germline V gene sequence: CDR1 SGHRS, CDR2 YFSETQ. The CDR3 protein is CASSPTGQGPYEQYF. CDR3 in DNA: TGCGCCAGCAGCCCCACCGGACAGGGCCCCTACGAGCAGTACTTC.

The chain combines TRBV10-1 with TRBJ2-2; no firm D call. This CDR3 spans 12 amino acids. The ends were cut back, 6 bases at V and 3 bases at J, with 5 bases in the middle. Germline loops: CDR1 WNHNN, CDR2 SYGVQD (reference sequence). CDR3 protein: CASRRDTGELFF. DNA of the CDR3: TGCGCCAGCAGGAGAGACACCGGGGAGCTGTTTTTT.

The chain is built from TRBV12-3 or TRBV12-4 and TRBJ2-1; 8 bases line up with TRBD1. This CDR3 is built from 12 residues. V shed 6 bases and J 9 bases; nucleotides not matched to a gene: 4. The DNA for the CDR3 is TGTGCCAGCAGCCGGACAGGGCTTGAGCAGTTCTTC. Amino acid sequence: CASSRTGLEQFF.

The V and J genes are TRBV6-5 and TRBJ2-7, with 8 nucleotides matching TRBD2. The CDR3 has 14 residues. V shed 10 bases, J shed 3 bases, and the junction held 11 bases outside the gene matches. The germline CDR1 and CDR2 sequences are MNHEY and SVGAGI. The CDR3 DNA follows: TGTGCCAACTCACTAGCGGAGGGCGACTACGAGCAGTACTTC. Translation gives CANSLAEGDYEQYF.

The V and J genes are TRBV5-4 and TRBJ2-5, with TRBD1 matching 7 bases. The ends lost 4 bases at V and 3 bases at J; junction bases unmatched: 6. Germline CDR1 is SGHNT and CDR2 is YYREEE (reference sequence). This CDR3 is 14 amino acids long. The CDR3 here is CASSPLGTEETQYF. As DNA, the CDR3 is TGTGCCAGCAGCCCCCTTGGGACAGAAGAGACCCAGTACTTC. The full variable domain, completed using reference TRBV5-4 and TRBJ2-5, is ETGVTQSPTHLIKTRGQQVTLRCSSQSGHNTVSWYQQALGQGPQFIFQYYREEENGRGNFPPRFSGLQFPNYSSELNVNALELDDSALYLCASSPLGTEETQYFGPGTRLLVL.

This chain connects TRBV10-1 to TRBJ2-7; 7 positions match TRBD1. Germline trimming cut 8 bases from V and 6 bases from J; bases unmatched to any gene: 7. Germline CDR1 WNHNN, CDR2 SYGVQD (reference sequence). The CDR3 contains 12 residues. CDR3 sequence (DNA): TGCGCCAGCTCCGACAGGGTCGGCGAGCAGTACTTC. This sequence encodes CASSDRVGEQYF.